The next 13 T cell receptor beta chains were all read from a single sample in a study of cytomegalovirus exposure and HLA in healthy donors. Primers: 60 Vbeta forward and 13 Jbeta reverse. Sequenced by immunoSEQ multiplex PCR; TCRdb stores in-frame clones only, minus some. This sample's table has 70,000 to 75,000 clones. The specimen was PBMCs. The source is a female donor in good health and CMV-seropositive.

The chain uses TRBV6-1 and TRBJ2-7; TRBD2 agrees at 7 bases. Per germline, CDR1 MNHNS and CDR2 SASEGT. The CDR3 has 15 amino acids. Losses at the gene ends were 2 bases for V and 4 bases for J; bases not matched to a gene: 8. The CDR3 nucleotides read TGTGCCAGCAGTGAACTGAGCGGGACCAAATACGAGCAGTACTTC. Translation gives CASSELSGTKYEQYF.

The chain is built from TRBV4-1 and TRBJ2-5, with 8 bases identical to TRBD2. The CDR3 runs 16 residues. V gave up 0 bases and J gave up 5 bases; unmatched junction bases: 8. In germline, CDR1 is MGHRA, CDR2 YSYEKL. CDR3 DNA: TGCGCCAGCAGCCAAGAGGGCGGGGGGCGGGGGGAGACCCAGTACTTC. Its protein is CASSQEGGGRGETQYF.

The J gene is TRBJ2-5, the V gene TRBV15; D may be TRBD2 (5 bases). Germline CDR1 reads LNHNV; CDR2 reads YYDKDF (reference sequence). The length of the CDR3 is 16 residues. V lost 1 base, J lost 1 base, and 13 bases lay in between. This CDR3 reads CATSRALVRVQETQYF. CDR3 coding DNA: TGTGCCACCAGCAGAGCGCTAGTGCGGGTCCAAGAGACCCAGTACTTC. The variable domain in full, completed from reference TRBV15 and TRBJ2-5, reads DAMVIQNPRYQVTQFGKPVTLSCSQTLNHNVMYWYQQKSSQAPKLLFHYYDKDFNNEADTPDNFQSRRPNTSFCFLDIRSPGLGDTAMYLCATSRALVRVQETQYFGPGTRLLVL.

The CDR3 here is CASSSTSGVGEQYF. CDR3 DNA: TGTGCCAGCAGCTCGACTAGCGGGGTAGGCGAACAGTACTTC. The rearrangement links TRBV7-2 to TRBJ2-7; TRBD2 agrees at 11 bases. From germline, CDR1 is SGHTA and CDR2 FQGNSA. The V and J ends lost 4 bases and 10 bases, in that order; junction bases with no gene match: 9. The CDR3 totals 14 residues.

J is TRBJ2-5 and V is TRBV7-2, with 9 bases matching TRBD2. Germline assignment: CDR1 SGHTA and CDR2 FQGNSA. The CDR3 loop spans 16 amino acids. The junction had 8 bases not matched to a gene; V was cut back by 5 bases and J by 1 base. CDR3 nucleotides: TGTGCCAGCAGCCCCAACCGGCGGGGGGGCCAAGAGACCCAGTACTTC. Translated: CASSPNRRGGQETQYF.

V is TRBV29-1 and J is TRBJ2-7; 10 bases are shared with TRBD1. The ends lost 6 bases at V and 5 bases at J; junction bases unmatched: 4. This CDR3 spans 12 amino acids. The germline CDR1 and CDR2 sequences are SQVTM and ANQGSEA. The CDR3, as DNA: TGCAGCGTCGGACAGGGGGAGAACGAGCAGTACTTC. Protein product: CSVGQGENEQYF.

The chain couples TRBV19 to TRBJ2-7; TRBD1 agrees at 7 bases. The germline V gene encodes CDR1 LNHDA and CDR2 SQIVND (reference sequence). The CDR3 totals 14 residues. J gave up 2 bases and V 7 bases, and 8 bases lay outside the gene matches. The CDR3 DNA reads TGTGCCAGTACCCGTCCGGGACAGCCCTACGAGCAGTACTTC. This translates into CASTRPGQPYEQYF. Together with reference TRBV19 and TRBJ2-7, the CDR3 gives the full variable domain: DGGITQSPKYLFRKEGQNVTLSCEQNLNHDAMYWYRQDPGQGLRLIYYSQIVNDFQKGDIAEGYSVSREKKESFPLTVTSAQKNPTAFYLCASTRPGQPYEQYFGPGTRLTVT.

The V and J genes are TRBV10-3 and TRBJ2-1; TRBD2 aligns across 12 bases. Per the germline V gene, CDR1 is ENHRY and CDR2 is SYGVKD. Trimming took 3 bases from V and 4 from J; bases not matched to a gene: 10. This CDR3 region has 18 residues. The CDR3 nucleotides read TGTGCCATCAGTGATAAAGGACTAGCGGGACGAGGTTACAATGAGCAGTTCTTC. Translation: CAISDKGLAGRGYNEQFF.

This chain connects TRBV7-9 to TRBJ2-2; the match to TRBD1 covers 7 bases. The junction had 3 bases not matched to a gene; V was cut back by 5 bases and J by 0 bases. This CDR3 has 15 residues. CDR1 is SEHNR and CDR2 is FQNEAQ in the germline V gene (reference sequence). The CDR3, as DNA: TGTGCCAGCAGCCGGGACAGTTCGAACACCGGGGAGCTGTTTTTT. This gives the protein CASSRDSSNTGELFF.

The chain has TRBV6-5 and TRBJ2-7; D may be TRBD1 (6 bases). Germline CDR1 reads MNHEY; CDR2 reads SVGAGI. The V gene lost 5 bases and the J gene lost 1 base, with 12 bases spanning the gap. The CDR3 is made up of 14 amino acids. DNA for the CDR3: TGTGCCAGCAGTCGGACAGTAATTTCCTACGAGCAGTACTTC. Encoded protein: CASSRTVISYEQYF.

This sequence joins TRBV11-3 and TRBJ2-7, with 9 bases that match TRBD1. V was clipped by 0 bases and J by 3 bases; unmatched bases: 6. The CDR3 consists of 16 residues. Germline V gives CDR1 SGHNT, CDR2 YENEEA. The CDR3: CASSLDLGQGHYEQYF. The CDR3 DNA reads as TGTGCCAGCAGCTTAGATTTGGGACAGGGACACTACGAGCAGTACTTC. Variable domain in full (rest from reference TRBV11-3 and TRBJ2-7): EAGVVQSPRYKIIEKKQPVAFWCNPISGHNTLYWYLQNLGQGPELLIRYENEEAVDDSQLPKDRFSAERLKGVDSTLKIQPAELGDSAVYLCASSLDLGQGHYEQYFGPGTRLTVT.

The chain carries TRBV6-5 and TRBJ1-1; 8 bases map to TRBD1. The V segment lost 6 bases and the J segment 7 bases; nucleotides outside the gene matches: 7. The CDR3 has 13 amino acids. The germline V gene encodes CDR1 MNHEY and CDR2 SVGAGI. CDR3 coding DNA: TGTGCCAGCAGCTCCGACAGGGGACGTGAAGCTTTCTTT. Protein product: CASSSDRGREAFF.

In the case of this clone: The same CDR3 arises from other DNA sequences in this sample as well. The chain links TRBV18 to TRBJ2-7; D unresolved. The CDR3 length is 13 residues. V was shortened by 3 bases and J by 2 bases, with 8 bases between the two germline ends. CDR1 KGHSH and CDR2 LQKENI come from the germline V gene. The CDR3 DNA is TGTGCCAGCTCACCTAGAACAGCCTACGAGCAGTACTTC. Protein product: CASSPRTAYEQYF.